This TCR beta chain was retrieved from a study of T-cell reconstitution after alpha-beta-depleted transplantation in children. This clonotype occurred a few times. Its target is unknown. Study-level results: Among T cells one year after transplant, newly produced cells accounted for most counts and diversity.

The CDR3 totals 16 residues. Preparation of the TCRbeta library was carried out with unique molecular identifiers. TCRdb analysed the PCR reads with MiXCR anew, one entry per CDR3 protein. In the table there are a few hundred thousand distinct CDR3 sequences, 15% to 20% of which are singletons. The TCR was taken from a boy under two years old who had a stem cell transplant for Wiskott-Aldrich syndrome, so the T cells may come from the graft donor. This specimen consisted of PBMCs, mostly from graft donor cells, obtained 360 days after TCRalphabeta/CD19-depleted stem cell transplant. This chain links TRBV21-1 with TRBJ2-1; the D call in the table, TRBD2, was not verified against the DNA. TRBV21-1 is a pseudogene. The CDR3 is CASSPSSGASYNEQFF. The CDR3 DNA reads TGTGCCAGCAGCCCATCTAGCGGGGCCTCCTACAATGAGCAGTTCTTC.